Reported below is one T cell receptor beta chain. Its recognized antigen is unknown. No base quality values were provided; no much bigger clone lies one nucleotide off. This entry comes from a study of blood T cells in healthy people across ages (dated by TCRdb to about 2015). As for the study more broadly: In model experiments, template switching captured about one uniquely barcoded TCR beta cDNA molecule for every two T cells. The study measured age-related changes in TCR beta repertoire diversity using deep sequencing normalized with unique cDNA molecular identifiers. Donors were grouped into four age groups: young (average approximately 16 years), middle-aged (roughly 40), aged (62) and long-lived (approximately 78). Donors of different ages were randomly distributed across sequencing lanes to avoid experimental bias. Two additional independent replicas of 1 million unique cDNA reads from the same blood draw were analyzed for two donors (one aged 18 to 29 and one aged 80 or older). Study-level results and caveats: Because donor CMV infection status was unknown, age-related changes in expanded clonotypes were potentially confounded. Compared with the aged group, more naive CD4+ T cells, fewer expanded clones and increased TCR diversity were shown by the long-lived group, suggesting age selection. The percentage of naive T cells measured by flow cytometry correlated strongly with observed TCR beta diversity. Estimates of total diversity based on one million sequenced T cells were regarded as lower bounds and as underestimates. Observed TCR beta diversity per million T cells fell roughly linearly with age, and a significant reduction was already apparent by age approximately 41. Bulk unsorted PBMC profiling prevented conclusive comparison of naive and antigen-experienced compartments.

Donors were 30 to 45 systemically healthy Caucasian individuals from Russia aged roughly 6 to 95 years. Each donor gave 8 to 10 milliliters of peripheral blood, drawn into EDTA-treated Vacutainer tubes. Ficoll-Paque density-gradient centrifugation was used to isolate PBMCs, with at least 6.5 million per sample. Total RNA was extracted from PBMCs with Trizol reagent, with at least 6 micrograms obtained per sample. For every donor, an aliquot of PBMCs went through flow cytometry to measure the percentages of naive CD45RAhigh/CD27high T cells. Relative to germline, V is 0 bases shorter and J is 3 bases shorter, with 2 bases between their ends. The CDR3 runs 13 residues from the cysteine to the phenylalanine. Only the CDR3 region is kept as DNA, spanning 39 bases read in frame from base 1. The CDR1 and CDR2 encoded by the germline V gene are LGHNA and YNFKEQ. Receptor libraries were prepared by 5' RACE. Sequencing relied on an Illumina HiSeq 2500. A second 7 to 11 cycle PCR used a sample-barcoded 5' primer and a J-beta primer mix. Each TCR beta cDNA molecule received a unique molecular identifier from a template-switch 5' adaptor carrying 12 random nucleotides. Each sample yielded at least 3 million CDR3-containing paired-end reads. First-strand cDNA synthesis was performed from all RNA using the Mint cDNA synthesis kit, with priming by a TRBC-specific oligonucleotide. After uracil-DNA glycosylase treatment, a first 18-cycle PCR used universal primers M1SS and BC2_uni_R on all cDNA. Per the authors' processing: For normalization, 1 million high-quality reads were randomly selected from each sample, with every read carrying a distinct molecular identifier. Instead of being binned into consensus sequences, reads that shared molecular identifiers were thrown out. MiTCR, run with a Q25 quality threshold and the strictest error-elimination algorithm, handled CDR3 identification, clonotype clustering and error correction. A nonparametric unseen species model using Euler transformation provided a lower-bound estimate of total TCR beta diversity. TCRdb itself trimmed the public reads at Q25 with fastp, ran MiXCR and retained productive beta chains. Rows merge per CDR3 protein into single entries with the most common DNA and genes. What appears here as the V and J calls and clone size reflects TCRdb's work, not the paper's. The sample records 650,000 to 1,000,000 distinct CDR3 sequences, around 34% of which are singletons. The top ten constitute 10% to 15% of the sample.

Recombination joined TRBV4-2 with TRBJ2-2, with the identity of the D gene unclear. The sample consisted of blood. The source of this sequence is a man younger than 35 in good health. The CDR3 is CASSQDHTGELFF. The DNA reads as follows: TGTGCCAGCAGCCAAGATCACACCGGGGAGCTGTTTTTT.